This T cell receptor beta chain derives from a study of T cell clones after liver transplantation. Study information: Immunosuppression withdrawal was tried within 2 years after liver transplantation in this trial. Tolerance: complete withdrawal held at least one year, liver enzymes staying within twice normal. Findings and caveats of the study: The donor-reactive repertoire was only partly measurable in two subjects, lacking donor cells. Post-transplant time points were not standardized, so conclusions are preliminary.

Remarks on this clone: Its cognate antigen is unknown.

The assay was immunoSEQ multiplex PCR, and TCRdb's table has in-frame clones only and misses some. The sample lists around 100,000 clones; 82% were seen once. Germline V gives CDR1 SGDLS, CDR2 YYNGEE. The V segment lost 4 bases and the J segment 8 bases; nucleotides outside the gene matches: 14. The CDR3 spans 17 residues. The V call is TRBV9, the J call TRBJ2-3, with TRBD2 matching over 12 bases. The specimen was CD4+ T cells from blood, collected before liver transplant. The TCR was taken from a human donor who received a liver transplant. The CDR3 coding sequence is TGTGCCAGCAGCCCGACTAGCGGGAGCCTCGGGACGGGTACGCAGTATTTT. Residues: CASSPTSGSLGTGTQYF. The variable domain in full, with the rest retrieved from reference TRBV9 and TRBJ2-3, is DSGVTQTPKHLITATGQRVTLRCSPRSGDLSVYWYQQSLDQGLQFLIQYYNGEERAKGNILERFSAQQFPDLHSELNLSSLELGDSALYFCASSPTSGSLGTGTQYFGPGTRLTVL.